The present entry profiles one T cell receptor (beta chain) with its context. The data belong to a study of blood T cell repertoires in COVID-19. Overall study context: Spain, Italy and the United States supplied samples that represented acute and convalescent COVID-19. T cells, B-cell-depleted T cells, or PBMCs provided the cDNA or gDNA that served as material.

As processed by the authors: Estimates of nucleated cell counts were drawn from the amplification of reference gene primers. The data were produced by immunoSEQ multiplex PCR, yet TCRdb's version contains in-frame clones alone and is incomplete. The DNA gave D and trimming, while V, J and clone size come from that table. Of tens of thousands of clones in the sample, roughly 80% are singletons; the top ten hold approximately 23%. Trimming left V 0 bases short and J 7 bases short, with 7 bases between. Germline CDR1 SGHNT, CDR2 YYREEE (reference sequence). The CDR3 covers 13 residues. The sequencing sample was made of peripheral blood. This chain uses TRBV5-4 with TRBJ1-4; D call uncertain. The receptor comes from a man at least 80 years old with active or convalescent COVID-19. The CDR3 spells CASSLDFPEKLFF. The CDR3 coding sequence is TGTGCCAGCAGCTTGGACTTCCCTGAAAAACTGTTTTTT.